Here is one TCR beta chain with its context. The sample originates from a study of T cells after posttransplantation cyclophosphamide. CDR1 and CDR2 from the germline V gene are MGHRA and YSYEKL. Trimming took 3 bases from V and 2 from J; bases not matched to a gene: 9. The CDR3 is 17 residues long. Repertoires were generated with immunoSEQ multiplex PCR, while TCRdb's copy carries only in-frame clones and drops some. The data contain roughly 49,000 clones, roughly 86% of them singletons. This receptor was identified in a man in his thirties or forties with a blood cancer, CMV-positive, and with a related stem cell donor. This chain joins TRBV4-1 and TRBJ2-2, with 7 positions matching TRBD1. Source material: PBMCs. CDR3 coding DNA: TGCGCCAGCAGCCAGGAAGGGGGCAGGATCAACACCGGGGAGCTGTTTTTT. Residues: CASSQEGGRINTGELFF.